Shown below are 20 T cell receptor beta chains from a single sample sequenced in a study of metastatic and nonmetastatic thyroid tumors. Thyroid surgery was preceded by no treatment in any patient. TCRdb used MiXCR to call clones anew from the PCR reads. The data show over 20,000 clones, with about 11% seen just once and about 7.3% held by the top ten. The source material was blood. The receptors were sampled from a female donor with papillary thyroid cancer or a benign thyroid nodule (not recorded which). Some clones in this sample may be carry-over from other donors' samples.

There are many counts of this clone. The chain joins TRBV2 to TRBJ1-2, with 7 bases lining up with TRBD1. The CDR3 runs 16 residues. V lost 6 bases to trimming and J lost 5 bases; unmatched junction nucleotides: 15. Germline CDR1 and CDR2: SNHLY and FYNNEI. CDR3 residues: CASSSSAGTVTYGYTF. CDR3 bases: TGTGCCAGCAGCTCCAGTGCCGGGACAGTTACTTATGGCTACACCTTC.

This clone came up many times. With a much larger clone just one base away, this may be a read error. The gene calls are TRBV6-2 or TRBV6-3 and TRBJ2-5; D might be TRBD1 (5 bases). V lost 6 bases and J 2 bases, leaving 10 bases between the germline ends. This CDR3 contains 13 residues. Germline CDR1 is MNHEY and CDR2 is SVGEGT. This chain's CDR3 is CASRGDSQETQYF. As DNA, the CDR3 is TGTGCCAGCAGAGGCGACAGTCAAGAGACCCAGTACTTC.

As for this clone: A read error is possible here, since a much larger clone lies one base away. The chain has TRBV4-3 and TRBJ2-3, with a tentative D call TRBD2 (5 bases). Trimming took 8 bases from V and 6 from J, leaving 21 bases between them. Germline CDR1 reads LGHNA; CDR2 reads YSLEER. This CDR3 has 15 residues. The CDR3, as DNA: TGCGCCAGCGGCCCCTTGAGCGGCGCACGGGATACGCAGTATTTT. Protein: CASGPLSGARDTQYF.

This clone was seen ten or more times. The V gene is TRBV6-5, the J gene TRBJ1-3; D is uncertain. This CDR3 spans 17 amino acids. Between the trimmed V and J ends, which lost 0 bases and 0 bases, there was a span of 12 bases. Germline-derived CDR1 and CDR2 are MNHEY and SVGAGI. The CDR3 reads CASSYSSAKTSGNTIYF. The CDR3 DNA is TGTGCCAGCAGTTACTCGTCAGCGAAAACCTCTGGAAACACCATATATTTT.

This clone was picked up many times. The genes are TRBV10-3 and TRBJ2-4; tentative D call: TRBD2 (7 bases). V was shortened by 7 bases and J by 8 bases, with 15 bases between the two germline ends. Germline CDR1 is ENHRY and CDR2 is SYGVKD. The CDR3 extends over 13 amino acids. The chain's CDR3 is CAIKGQGRDIQYF. The CDR3 DNA reads TGTGCCATCAAAGGCCAGGGGAGGGACATTCAGTACTTC.

Only a few counts were recorded for this clone. The V gene is TRBV2, the J gene TRBJ1-2; no clear D gene. The CDR3 is made up of 11 amino acids. Germline V lookup: CDR1 SNHLY, CDR2 FYNNEI. V gave up 4 bases and J gave up 5 bases, with 5 bases separating them. DNA of the CDR3: TGTGCCAGCAGTGCTGGGTATGGCTACACCTTC. Amino acid sequence: CASSAGYGYTF.

The gene calls are TRBV18 and TRBJ1-4; 9 nucleotides align to TRBD1. This CDR3 region has 15 residues. V lost 4 bases and J lost 4; bases outside the gene matches: 4. CDR1 and CDR2 (germline): KGHSH, LQKENI. CDR3 loop: CASSLGQGLNEKLFF. The CDR3, as DNA: TGTGCCAGCTCACTAGGACAGGGGCTTAATGAAAAACTGTTTTTT.

About this clone: This clone may be a read error of a much larger clone one base away. The J gene is TRBJ2-5, the V gene TRBV5-4; 7 bases fit TRBD1. The V gene end was trimmed by 2 bases and the J gene end by 3 bases; junction bases not matched to a gene: 7. Germline V gene sequence: CDR1 SGHNT, CDR2 YYREEE (reference sequence). The CDR3 is 15 amino acids. CDR3 nucleotides: TGTGCCAGCAGCTTAGGACAGGCTAGGGAAGAGACCCAGTACTTC. This codes for CASSLGQAREETQYF.

This clone occurred many times. The J gene is TRBJ2-7, the V gene TRBV9; D is perhaps TRBD2 (7 bases). V lost 0 bases and J lost 4, with 11 bases in between. Per the germline V gene, CDR1 is SGDLS and CDR2 is YYNGEE. The length of the CDR3 is 14 residues. The CDR3 spells CASSVDGRGYEQYF. For the CDR3, the DNA is TGTGCCAGCAGCGTAGATGGGAGGGGGTACGAGCAGTACTTC. Based on the CDR3 plus reference TRBV9 and TRBJ2-7, the full variable domain is DSGVTQTPKHLITATGQRVTLRCSPRSGDLSVYWYQQSLDQGLQFLIQYYNGEERAKGNILERFSAQQFPDLHSELNLSSLELGDSALYFCASSVDGRGYEQYFGPGTRLTVT.

V usage is TRBV20-1 and J usage is TRBJ2-3; TRBD2 matches 15 bases. The germline V gene encodes CDR1 DFQATT and CDR2 SNEGSKA (reference sequence). V gave up 6 bases and J gave up 0 bases; unmatched junction bases: 10. The CDR3 is 18 amino acids. The DNA of the CDR3 is TGCAGTGCCCGACCCCCTGGACTAGCGGGAGGGAGCACAGATACGCAGTATTTT. Translated: CSARPPGLAGGSTDTQYF.

This clone was observed many times. The chain joins TRBV19 to TRBJ2-5, with 9 bases matching TRBD2. The CDR3 has 17 amino acids. Germline CDR1 and CDR2: LNHDA and SQIVND (reference sequence). The V and J ends lost 1 base and 8 bases, in that order; junction bases with no gene match: 14. This CDR3 is CASSIVSAGGSGSTQYF. The CDR3 DNA sequence: TGTGCCAGTAGTATAGTGTCGGCGGGAGGGTCCGGAAGCACCCAGTACTTC.

This clone was seen a few times. Possible read error: a much larger clone is one base away. The genes are TRBV2 and TRBJ2-5; a weak D match, TRBD1 (6 bases). The CDR3 runs to 15 residues. Looked up from germline, CDR1 is SNHLY and CDR2 is FYNNEI. Trimming removed 5 bases from V and 2 bases from J, with 15 bases in between. CDR3 DNA sequence: TGTGCCAGCAGTCGGCTACCGGGACAACAAGAGACCCAGTACTTC. This gives the protein CASSRLPGQQETQYF. Together with reference TRBV2 and TRBJ2-5, the CDR3 gives the full variable domain: EPEVTQTPSHQVTQMGQEVILRCVPISNHLYFYWYRQILGQKVEFLVSFYNNEISEKSEIFDDQFSVERPDGSNFTLKIRSTKLEDSAMYFCASSRLPGQQETQYFGPGTRLLVL.

By share, this clone counts as medium-sized. The V call is TRBV6-2 or TRBV6-3, the J call TRBJ2-1; 9 bases agree with TRBD2. Germline values: CDR1 MNHEY, CDR2 SVGEGT. J was trimmed by 7 bases and V by 5 bases; bases with no gene match: 12. This CDR3 spans 16 amino acids. The CDR3 DNA reads as TGTGCCAGCAGTCAACCTGGGGCGGGAGGGCCTAATGAGCAGTTCTTC. Protein product: CASSQPGAGGPNEQFF.

This clone was counted ten times or more. This chain uses TRBV6-2 or TRBV6-3 with TRBJ2-1; possible D gene TRBD2, 10 bases. The germline gives CDR1 MNHEY, CDR2 SVGEGT. Trimming took off 1 base at V and 9 bases at J, with 31 bases between the two ends. This CDR3 spans 20 amino acids. The CDR3: CASSYLPQGAWLAGVSEQFF. The CDR3 DNA sequence: TGTGCCAGCAGTTACTTACCACAGGGGGCCTGGCTAGCGGGAGTCAGTGAGCAGTTCTTC.

The table lists this clone with a few counts. A single base separates this from a much larger clone, so it may be a read error. The chain links TRBV2 to TRBJ2-1; a possible D gene is TRBD2 (6 bases). Germline assignment: CDR1 SNHLY and CDR2 FYNNEI. The CDR3 extends over 14 amino acids. CDR3 sequence: CATLSRAGGNDQFF. CDR3 nucleotides: TGTGCCACCCTGTCCCGAGCGGGTGGCAATGATCAGTTCTTC.

In this sample, this clone turned up many times. This chain joins TRBV4-3 and TRBJ2-4; weak D call: TRBD1 (5 bases). With 3 bases removed from V and 8 bases from J, the gap between germline ends came to 11 bases. Germline CDR1 and CDR2: LGHNA and YSLEER. The CDR3 is 13 residues long. Here the CDR3 DNA reads TGCGCCAGCAGCCAGGACGTCAGGGACATTCAGTACTTC. It codes for CASSQDVRDIQYF.

This clone was found many times. Distinct nucleotide sequences in the sample also encode this CDR3. The rearrangement links TRBV7-2 to TRBJ1-1; possible D gene TRBD1, 5 bases. Deletions cut 5 bases from V and 4 bases from J, with 14 bases between. Germline CDR1 is SGHTA and CDR2 is FQGNSA. CDR3 length: 14 residues. The CDR3 reads CASSLKGLGTEAFF. For the CDR3, the DNA is TGTGCCAGCAGCCTCAAGGGGCTTGGCACTGAAGCTTTCTTT. The complete variable domain, with remaining parts taken from reference TRBV7-2 and TRBJ1-1, reads GAGVSQSPSNKVTEKGKDVELRCDPISGHTALYWYRQSLGQGLEFLIYFQGNSAPDKSGLPSDRFSAERTGGSVSTLTIQRTQQEDSAVYLCASSLKGLGTEAFFGQGTRLTVV.

This clone came up a few times. This same CDR3 is encoded by further DNA sequences in the sample. The rearrangement joins TRBV27 to TRBJ2-7, with 11 bases matching TRBD2. After removal of 3 bases from V and 3 bases from J, the junction contained 1 base not matched to a gene. Germline CDR1 is MNHEY and CDR2 is SMNVEV (reference sequence). The CDR3 runs 14 residues. CDR3 amino acids: CASSFGTSGYEQYF. The DNA of the CDR3 is TGTGCCAGCAGTTTCGGGACTAGCGGCTACGAGCAGTACTTC.

There are many counts of this clone. The genes are TRBV5-1 and TRBJ2-2; D assignment may be TRBD1 or TRBD2 (6 bases each). Germline V gene data show CDR1 as SGHRS and CDR2 as YFSETQ. The CDR3 contains 16 residues. Trimming stripped 4 bases from V and 4 bases from J, with 17 bases between. The CDR3 nucleotides are TGCGCCAGCAGCCTCGGGGGCGGCAGGGGCACCGGGGAGCTGTTTTTT. Its translation is CASSLGGGRGTGELFF. The full variable domain, completed using reference TRBV5-1 and TRBJ2-2, is KAGVTQTPRYLIKTRGQQVTLSCSPISGHRSVSWYQQTPGQGLQFLFEYFSETQRNKGNFPGRFSGRQFSNSRSEMNVSTLELGDSALYLCASSLGGGRGTGELFFGEGSRLTVL.

This clone is large (0.1 to 1%) by share. The chain couples TRBV6-2 or TRBV6-3 to TRBJ2-2, with 7 bases identical to TRBD2. Unmatched junction bases numbered 4, after V lost 3 bases and J lost 6 bases. The germline V gene encodes CDR1 MNHEY and CDR2 SVGEGT. The CDR3 has 14 amino acids. The CDR3, as DNA: TGTGCCAGCAGTTATGCGGGAGAGGCCGGGGAGCTGTTTTTT. This encodes CASSYAGEAGELFF.